These 4 T cell receptor beta chains came from one sample sequenced in a study of cytomegalovirus exposure and HLA in healthy donors (dated by TCRdb to 2016 to 2017). Libraries were made using the immunoSEQ multiplex PCR assay. The multiplex PCR relied on a mix of 60 forward primers for TCR Vbeta segments and 13 reverse primers for TCR Jbeta segments. What TCRdb holds here is the immuneACCESS table cut down to in-frame rearrangements. Part of the clones is not present; checked against another copy, under half of the missing clones reflect an unresolved V gene, and the others are unexplained. The sample yields 140,000 to 150,000 clones; 78% were counted once. Roughly 2.4% of the sample rests with the top ten. Sequencing used PBMCs. The receptors come from a woman under 30 in good health and CMV-seropositive.

The chain joins TRBV15 to TRBJ1-5, with TRBD1 matching over 8 bases. This CDR3 is 15 amino acids long. Trimming cost V 4 bases and J 3 bases; bases outside gene matches: 5. Germline V gives CDR1 LNHNV, CDR2 YYDKDF (reference sequence). CDR3 coding DNA: TGTGCCACCAGCAAGGGACAGGCCTTCAATCAGCCCCAGCATTTT. Protein product: CATSKGQAFNQPQHF.

V is TRBV6-1 and J is TRBJ1-2, with 8 bases lining up with TRBD1. Germline CDR1 reads MNHNS; CDR2 reads SASEGT. The CDR3 is 15 residues long. Trimming took 5 bases from V and 6 from J; bases not matched to a gene: 11. This CDR3 reads CASSQIRDRTDGYTF. The DNA for the CDR3 is TGTGCCAGCAGTCAAATCCGGGACAGGACGGATGGCTACACCTTC.

The chain uses TRBV5-4 and TRBJ2-5, with D possibly matching TRBD1 (5 bases). The CDR3 runs to 15 residues. The V end lost 0 bases, the J end lost 5 bases, and 14 bases lay between the germline ends. The germline gives CDR1 SGHNT, CDR2 YYREEE (reference sequence). CDR3 loop: CASSLASTAPETQYF. The DNA of the CDR3 is TGTGCCAGCAGCTTGGCTTCGACAGCCCCTGAGACCCAGTACTTC.

This clone was seen a single time. The chain has TRBV25-1 and TRBJ1-3, with D possibly being TRBD1 (6 bases). The CDR3 totals 15 residues. Germline CDR1 and CDR2: MGHDK and SYGVNS. Between the trimmed V and J ends, which lost 2 bases and 1 base, there was a span of 9 bases. This CDR3 is CASSEGGESGNTIYF. Here the CDR3 DNA reads TGTGCCAGCAGTGAAGGGGGCGAATCTGGAAACACCATATATTTT.